Reported below is one T cell receptor beta chain. No antigen is known for it. This sample was included in a study of OX40 agonist ivuxolimab in advanced cancers. General study results and limits: With doses of 0.1 to 3.0 mg/kg, CD4+ and CD8+ blood T cells had undergone clonal expansion by week 6.

Clones were read by immunoSEQ multiplex PCR, and TCRdb kept only the in-frame ones, dropping some. The table includes under 9,500 clones, 88% detected once. Sampling of blood occurred at baseline, cycle 4 day 1, and cycle 7 day 1. CDR1 and CDR2 (germline): LGHNA, YSLEER. The CDR3 is 15 residues long. Trimming cost V 0 bases and J 2 bases, with 10 bases left between them. Sequencing was performed on CD4+ or CD8+ T cells sorted from blood, taken in a trial of the OX40 agonist ivuxolimab. This receptor was identified in an adult with an advanced solid tumor such as melanoma, head and neck, liver or kidney cancer. The rearrangement links TRBV4-3 to TRBJ1-2; no firm D call. The CDR3 region is CASSQDPSGNYGYTF. CDR3 sequence (DNA): TGCGCCAGCAGCCAAGACCCCAGCGGGAACTATGGCTACACCTTC.